These 6 T cell receptor beta chains share one sample of origin, sequenced in a study of CD8 T cells in Susac syndrome. Reverse transcription of 0.5 to 1 ug RNA was carried out with random hexamers. From the immunoSEQ multiplex PCR reads, TCRdb called clonotypes with MiXCR, one entry per CDR3 protein. The sample consists of approximately 300,000 distinct CDR3 sequences, approximately 90% of them appearing once. The source material was CD8+ T cells from PBMCs. The receptors stem from a human donor with multiple sclerosis.

The rearrangement joins TRBV5-6 to TRBJ2-5; the match to TRBD1 covers 7 bases. This CDR3 has 15 residues. The V gene end was trimmed by 0 bases and the J gene end by 4 bases; junction bases not matched to a gene: 6. The germline gives CDR1 SGHDT, CDR2 YYEEEE. CDR3 bases: TGTGCCAGCAGCTTGGGAGGGGGCGAAAGAGAGACCCAGTACTTC. Protein sequence: CASSLGGGERETQYF.

The rearrangement joins TRBV12-3 or TRBV12-4 to TRBJ2-5; D is possibly TRBD1 (5 bases). With 3 bases removed from V and 5 bases from J, the gap between germline ends came to 10 bases. This CDR3 is built from 13 residues. The CDR3 region is CASSFWQGETQYF. The DNA of the CDR3 is TGTGCCAGCAGTTTCTGGCAGGGTGAGACCCAGTACTTC.

This chain uses TRBV6-2 or TRBV6-3 with TRBJ2-7; 9 bases map to TRBD1. There are 13 residues in the CDR3. CDR1 MNHEY and CDR2 SVGEGT come from the germline V gene. Trimming took 8 bases from V and 2 from J; bases not matched to a gene: 4. The CDR3 DNA reads as TGTGCCAGCTCCTGGGACAGGGCCTACGAGCAGTACTTC. Translating it yields CASSWDRAYEQYF.

The chain combines TRBV3-1 with TRBJ2-3, with 8 bases matching TRBD2. Losses at the gene ends were 0 bases for V and 4 bases for J; bases not matched to a gene: 15. Germline CDR1 and CDR2: LGHDT and YNNKEL (reference sequence). The CDR3 runs to 19 residues. The CDR3 bases are TGTGCCAGCAGCCAAGATCTAACTAGCGGTATGGGGGCCGCAGATACGCAGTATTTT. Translation: CASSQDLTSGMGAADTQYF.

This clonotype came up once. This rearrangement joins TRBV27 to TRBJ2-7; D call uncertain. Germline CDR1 MNHEY, CDR2 SMNVEV (reference sequence). Trimming cost V 1 base and J 4 bases, with 20 bases left between them. This CDR3 is 17 amino acids long. This CDR3 is CASSLLGFGGLSYEQYF. For the CDR3, the DNA is TGTGCCAGCAGTTTATTGGGGTTTGGCGGCCTTTCGTACGAGCAGTACTTC.

The rearrangement links TRBV3-1 to TRBJ1-4, with no clear D. The CDR3 extends over 15 amino acids. Germline CDR1 is LGHDT and CDR2 is YNNKEL (reference sequence). Between the trimmed V and J ends, which lost 4 bases and 1 base, there was a span of 10 bases. The CDR3 region is CASSPHRVTNEKLFF. In nucleotides, the CDR3 is TGTGCCAGCAGCCCGCATCGGGTAACTAATGAAAAACTGTTTTTT.